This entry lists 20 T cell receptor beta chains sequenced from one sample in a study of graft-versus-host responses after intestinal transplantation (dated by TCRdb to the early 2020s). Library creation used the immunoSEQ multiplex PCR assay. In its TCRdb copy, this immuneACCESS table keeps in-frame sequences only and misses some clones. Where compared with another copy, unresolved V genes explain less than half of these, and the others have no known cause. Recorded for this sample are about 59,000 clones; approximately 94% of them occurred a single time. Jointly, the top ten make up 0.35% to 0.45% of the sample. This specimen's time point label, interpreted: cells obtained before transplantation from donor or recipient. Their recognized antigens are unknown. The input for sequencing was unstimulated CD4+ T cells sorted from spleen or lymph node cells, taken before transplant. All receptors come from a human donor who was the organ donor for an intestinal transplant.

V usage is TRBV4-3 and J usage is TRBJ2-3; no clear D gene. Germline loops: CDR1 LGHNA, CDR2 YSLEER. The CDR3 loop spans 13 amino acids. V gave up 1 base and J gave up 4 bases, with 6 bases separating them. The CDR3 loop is CASSQVGADTQYF. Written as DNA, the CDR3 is TGCGCCAGCAGCCAAGTCGGTGCAGATACGCAGTATTTT.

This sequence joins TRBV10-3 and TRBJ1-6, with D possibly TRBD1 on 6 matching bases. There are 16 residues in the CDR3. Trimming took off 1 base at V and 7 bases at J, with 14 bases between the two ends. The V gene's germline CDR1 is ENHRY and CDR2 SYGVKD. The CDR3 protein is CAISEYAAGENSPLHF. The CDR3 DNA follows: TGTGCCATCAGTGAGTATGCGGCAGGGGAAAATTCACCCCTCCACTTT.

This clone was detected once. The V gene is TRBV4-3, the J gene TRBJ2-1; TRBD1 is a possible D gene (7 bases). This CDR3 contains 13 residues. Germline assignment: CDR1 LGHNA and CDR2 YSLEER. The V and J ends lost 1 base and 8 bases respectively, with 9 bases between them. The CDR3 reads CASSQGRGDEQFF. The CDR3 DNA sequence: TGCGCCAGCAGCCAAGGCAGGGGGGATGAGCAGTTCTTC.

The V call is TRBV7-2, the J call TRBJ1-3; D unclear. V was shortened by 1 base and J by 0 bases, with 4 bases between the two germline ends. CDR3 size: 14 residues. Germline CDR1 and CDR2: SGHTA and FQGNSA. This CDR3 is CASSLDSSGNTIYF. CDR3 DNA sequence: TGTGCCAGCAGCTTAGACAGCTCTGGAAACACCATATATTTT.

The CDR3 loop reads CSVVKGLGETQYF. In DNA form, the CDR3 reads TGCAGCGTTGTTAAAGGACTAGGAGAGACCCAGTACTTC. The V and J genes are TRBV29-1 and TRBJ2-5, with 7 bases aligning to TRBD2. With V trimmed by 4 bases and J by 4 bases, 6 bases remained unmatched. This CDR3 comprises 13 residues. Germline CDR1 SQVTM, CDR2 ANQGSEA.

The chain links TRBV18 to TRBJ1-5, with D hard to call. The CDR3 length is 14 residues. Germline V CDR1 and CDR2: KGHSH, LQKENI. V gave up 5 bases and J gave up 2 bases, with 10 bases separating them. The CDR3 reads CASSTESGNQPQHF. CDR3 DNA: TGTGCCAGCTCAACAGAGAGCGGCAATCAGCCCCAGCATTTT.

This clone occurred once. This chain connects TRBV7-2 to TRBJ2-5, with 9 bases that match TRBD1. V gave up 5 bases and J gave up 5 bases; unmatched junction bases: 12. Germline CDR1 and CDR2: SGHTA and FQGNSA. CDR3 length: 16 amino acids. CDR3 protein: CASSTHRGRGQETQYF. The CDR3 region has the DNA TGTGCCAGCAGCACCCACAGGGGGCGAGGGCAGGAGACCCAGTACTTC.

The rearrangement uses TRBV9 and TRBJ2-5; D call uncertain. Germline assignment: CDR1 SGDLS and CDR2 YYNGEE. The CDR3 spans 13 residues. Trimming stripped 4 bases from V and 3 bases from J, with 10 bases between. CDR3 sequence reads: CASSPRDKETQYF. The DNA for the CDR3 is TGTGCCAGCAGCCCCCGAGATAAAGAGACCCAGTACTTC. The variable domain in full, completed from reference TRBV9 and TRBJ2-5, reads DSGVTQTPKHLITATGQRVTLRCSPRSGDLSVYWYQQSLDQGLQFLIQYYNGEERAKGNILERFSAQQFPDLHSELNLSSLELGDSALYFCASSPRDKETQYFGPGTRLLVL.

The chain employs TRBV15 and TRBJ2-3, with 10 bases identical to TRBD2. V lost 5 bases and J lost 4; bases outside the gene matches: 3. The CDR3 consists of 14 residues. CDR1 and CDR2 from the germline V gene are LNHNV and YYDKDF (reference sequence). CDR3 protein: CATSGSGGADTQYF. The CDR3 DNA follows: TGTGCCACCAGCGGGAGCGGGGGGGCAGATACGCAGTATTTT.

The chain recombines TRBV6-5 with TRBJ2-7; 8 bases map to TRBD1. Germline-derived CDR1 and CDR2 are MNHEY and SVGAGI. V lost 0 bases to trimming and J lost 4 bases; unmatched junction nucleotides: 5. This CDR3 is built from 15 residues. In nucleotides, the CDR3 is TGTGCCAGCAGTTACTCCGGGACAGGCCCTTACGAGCAGTACTTC. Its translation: CASSYSGTGPYEQYF.

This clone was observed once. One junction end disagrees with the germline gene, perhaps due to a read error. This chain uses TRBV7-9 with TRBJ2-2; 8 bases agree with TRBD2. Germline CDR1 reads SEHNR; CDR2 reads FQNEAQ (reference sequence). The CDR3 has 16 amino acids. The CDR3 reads CAGSPRSGGPVGELFF. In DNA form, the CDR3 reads TGTGCCGGCAGCCCCAGGTCGGGGGGGCCCGTCGGGGAGCTGTTTTTT.

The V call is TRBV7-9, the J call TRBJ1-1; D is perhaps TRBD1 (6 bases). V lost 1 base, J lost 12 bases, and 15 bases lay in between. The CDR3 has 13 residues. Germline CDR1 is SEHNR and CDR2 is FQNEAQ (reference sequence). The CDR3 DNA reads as TGTGCCAGCAGCTTAGTGGGGGGCGCCGAACCTTTCTTT. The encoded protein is CASSLVGGAEPFF.

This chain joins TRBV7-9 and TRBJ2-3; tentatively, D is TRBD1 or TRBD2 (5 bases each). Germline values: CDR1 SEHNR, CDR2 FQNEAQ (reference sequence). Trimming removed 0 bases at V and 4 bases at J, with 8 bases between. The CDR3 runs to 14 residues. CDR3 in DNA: TGTGCCAGCAGCTTAGCGAAGGGACCAGATACGCAGTATTTT. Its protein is CASSLAKGPDTQYF.

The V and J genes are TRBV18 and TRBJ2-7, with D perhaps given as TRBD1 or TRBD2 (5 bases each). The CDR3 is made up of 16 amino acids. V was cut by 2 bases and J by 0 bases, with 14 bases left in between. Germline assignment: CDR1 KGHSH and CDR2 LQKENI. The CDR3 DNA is TGTGCCAGCTCACCAAGTCGGGGACGGACCTCCTACGAGCAGTACTTC. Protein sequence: CASSPSRGRTSYEQYF.

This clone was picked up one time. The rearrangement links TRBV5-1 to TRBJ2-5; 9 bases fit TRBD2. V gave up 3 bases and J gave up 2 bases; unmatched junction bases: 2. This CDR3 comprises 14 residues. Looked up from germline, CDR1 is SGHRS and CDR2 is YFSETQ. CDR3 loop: CASSSSGGQETQYF. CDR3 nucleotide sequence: TGCGCCAGCAGCTCGAGCGGGGGGCAAGAGACCCAGTACTTC.

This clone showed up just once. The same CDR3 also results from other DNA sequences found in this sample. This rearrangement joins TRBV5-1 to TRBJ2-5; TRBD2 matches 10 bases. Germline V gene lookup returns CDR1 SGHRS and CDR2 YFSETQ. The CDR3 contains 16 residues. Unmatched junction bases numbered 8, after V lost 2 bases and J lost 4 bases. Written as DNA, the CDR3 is TGCGCCAGCAGCTTAGCGGGGGGGCGAGGCGGAGAGACCCAGTACTTC. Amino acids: CASSLAGGRGGETQYF.

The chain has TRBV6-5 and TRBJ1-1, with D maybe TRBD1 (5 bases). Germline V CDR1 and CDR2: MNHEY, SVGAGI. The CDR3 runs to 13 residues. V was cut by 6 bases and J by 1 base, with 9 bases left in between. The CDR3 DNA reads TGTGCCAGCAGAAACGGGGGGAACACTGAAGCTTTCTTT. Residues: CASRNGGNTEAFF.

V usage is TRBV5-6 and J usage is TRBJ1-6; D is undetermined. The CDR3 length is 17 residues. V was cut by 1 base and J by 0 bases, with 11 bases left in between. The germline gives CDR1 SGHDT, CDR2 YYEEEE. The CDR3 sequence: CASSLRRAASYNSPLHF. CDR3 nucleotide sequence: TGTGCCAGCAGCTTGAGGAGGGCCGCCTCCTATAATTCACCCCTCCACTTT. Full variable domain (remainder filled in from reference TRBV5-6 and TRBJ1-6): DAGVTQSPTHLIKTRGQQVTLRCSPKSGHDTVSWYQQALGQGPQFIFQYYEEEERQRGNFPDRFSGHQFPNYSSELNVNALLLGDSALYLCASSLRRAASYNSPLHFGNGTRLTVT.

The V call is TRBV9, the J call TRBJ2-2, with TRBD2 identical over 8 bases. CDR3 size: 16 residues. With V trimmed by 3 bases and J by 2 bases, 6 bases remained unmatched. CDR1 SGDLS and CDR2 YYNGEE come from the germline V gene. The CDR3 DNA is TGTGCCAGCAGCGCCCGACTAGCGACTAACACCGGGGAGCTGTTTTTT. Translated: CASSARLATNTGELFF.

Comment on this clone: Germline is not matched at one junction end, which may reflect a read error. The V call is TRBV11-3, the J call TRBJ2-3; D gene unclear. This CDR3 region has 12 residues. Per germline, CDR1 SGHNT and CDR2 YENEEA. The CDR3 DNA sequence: TGTACCAGCAGCGACAGCACAGATACGCAGTATTTT. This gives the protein CTSSDSTDTQYF.